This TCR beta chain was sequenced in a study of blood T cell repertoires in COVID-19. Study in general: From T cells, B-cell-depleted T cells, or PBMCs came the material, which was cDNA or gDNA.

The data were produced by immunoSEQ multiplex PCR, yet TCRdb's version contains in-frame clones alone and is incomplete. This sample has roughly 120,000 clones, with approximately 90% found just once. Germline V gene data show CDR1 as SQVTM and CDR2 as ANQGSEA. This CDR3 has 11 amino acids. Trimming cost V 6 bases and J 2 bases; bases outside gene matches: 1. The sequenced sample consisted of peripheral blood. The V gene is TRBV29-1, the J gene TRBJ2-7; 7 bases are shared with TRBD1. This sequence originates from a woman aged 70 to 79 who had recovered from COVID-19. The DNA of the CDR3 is TGCAGCGTAGGGACAGCCTACGAGCAGTACTTC. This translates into CSVGTAYEQYF.